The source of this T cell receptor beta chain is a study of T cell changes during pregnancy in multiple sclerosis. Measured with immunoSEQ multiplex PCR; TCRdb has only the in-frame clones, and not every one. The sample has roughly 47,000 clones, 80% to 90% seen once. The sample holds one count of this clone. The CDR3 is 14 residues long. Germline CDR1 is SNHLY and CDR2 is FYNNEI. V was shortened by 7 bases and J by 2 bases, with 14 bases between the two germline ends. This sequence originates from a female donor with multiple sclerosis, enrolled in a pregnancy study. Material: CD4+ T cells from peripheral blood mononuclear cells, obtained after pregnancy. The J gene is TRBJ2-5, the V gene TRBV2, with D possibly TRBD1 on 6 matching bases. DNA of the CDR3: TGTGCCAGCAATACTGGACAGTCGCAAGAGACCCAGTACTTC. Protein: CASNTGQSQETQYF. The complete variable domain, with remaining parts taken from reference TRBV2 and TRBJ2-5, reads EPEVTQTPSHQVTQMGQEVILRCVPISNHLYFYWYRQILGQKVEFLVSFYNNEISEKSEIFDDQFSVERPDGSNFTLKIRSTKLEDSAMYFCASNTGQSQETQYFGPGTRLLVL.